This T cell receptor beta chain was found in a study of blood T cell repertoires in COVID-19. Study information: Samples came from the United States, Italy and Spain, spanning acute and convalescent COVID-19.

Clones were sequenced by immunoSEQ multiplex PCR, and TCRdb holds only the in-frame ones, with some missing. The table has 250,000 to 350,000 clones, about nine tenths seen once. Trimming left V 8 bases short and J 4 bases short, with 18 bases between. Germline-derived CDR1 and CDR2 are LGHDT and YNNKEL (reference sequence). This CDR3 is built from 15 residues. V and J are TRBV3-1 (or the pseudogene TRBV3-2) and TRBJ2-1, with D perhaps TRBD2 (7 bases). The sample consisted of peripheral blood. The sequence derives from a woman aged 50 to 60 who had recovered from COVID-19. The CDR3 DNA reads as TGTGCCAGCCAAAGGGCGGGGGCGGAGTACAATGAGCAGTTCTTC. It translates to CASQRAGAEYNEQFF.